The clone carrying this T cell receptor beta chain was observed once. The data were obtained in a study of T cell changes during pregnancy in multiple sclerosis. The CDR3 has 15 amino acids. V lost 6 bases and J lost 0; bases outside the gene matches: 4. The germline V gene has CDR1 MNHEY and CDR2 SVGAGI. Generated by immunoSEQ multiplex PCR, the TCRdb table keeps only in-frame clones and is missing some. The sample contains 20,000 to 25,000 clones, roughly 93% of which appear only once. The sequencing used CD8+ T cells from peripheral blood mononuclear cells, collected in the third trimester of pregnancy. The rearrangement uses TRBV6-5 and TRBJ2-1, with 8 bases lining up with TRBD2. The TCR sequence derives from a female donor with multiple sclerosis, enrolled in a pregnancy study. CDR3 DNA: TGTGCCAGCAGCCTAAGCGGGAGCTCCTACAATGAGCAGTTCTTC. Its translation: CASSLSGSSYNEQFF.